The 18 T cell receptor beta chains below all came from one sample that was sequenced in a study of vaccination and CD4 T cells after COVID-19. With the Oncomine TCR Beta short-read assay, DNA from cultured CD4+ T cells was sequenced. Via MiXCR, TCRdb re-called the PCR reads, giving one row per CDR3 protein. The profile shows 10,000 to 15,000 distinct CDR3 sequences, over 40% of them singletons. These receptors lack a known antigen. Treatment in this sample: roughly nine-day PBMC culture with coronavirus spike peptide pools or control peptides (ViraFEST assay). Sequencing was done on a sample of CD4+ T cells from blood, cultured in vitro. The origin of the receptors is a human donor who had recovered from COVID-19.

V is TRBV5-6 and J is TRBJ1-5, with D possibly TRBD1 on 5 matching bases. Germline-derived CDR1 and CDR2 are SGHDT and YYEEEE. V was cut by 0 bases and J by 1 base, with 11 bases left in between. There are 16 residues in the CDR3. Here the CDR3 DNA reads TGTGCCAGCAGCTTGGGGGGGAGCTTGAGCAATCAGCCCCAGCATTTT. The encoded protein is CASSLGGSLSNQPQHF.

This chain joins TRBV4-3 and TRBJ2-6; D uncertain. The V gene lost 0 bases and the J gene lost 3 bases, with 3 bases spanning the gap. The CDR3 loop spans 14 amino acids. Germline lookup yields CDR1 LGHNA and CDR2 YSLEER. CDR3 region: CASSQESGANVLTF. In nucleotides, the CDR3 is TGCGCCAGCAGCCAAGAGAGTGGGGCCAACGTCCTGACTTTC.

J is TRBJ1-2 and V is TRBV7-9; no firm D call. This CDR3 spans 16 amino acids. V was clipped by 4 bases and J by 13 bases, with 28 bases between them. The germline V gene has CDR1 SEHNR and CDR2 FQNEAQ (reference sequence). CDR3 sequence (DNA): TGTGCCAGCAGCTCCGGTGAGATGAGGGTCCTCTATGAGGGCACCTTC. Its protein is CASSSGEMRVLYEGTF.

V gene TRBV6-1 combines with J gene TRBJ1-1; 7 bases fit TRBD1. V shed 5 bases, J shed 4 bases, and the junction held 10 bases outside the gene matches. The CDR3 length is 15 residues. Germline V gene lookup returns CDR1 MNHNS and CDR2 SASEGT. The CDR3 DNA reads as TGTGCCAGCAGTCCGCGACAGGGTAAGGCCACTGAAGCTTTCTTT. Translation: CASSPRQGKATEAFF.

This clonotype showed up just a few times. The CDR3 nucleotides are TGTGCCAGCAGCTTAGGGACAGGGATCGAGGGCGAGCAGTACTTC. Translating it yields CASSLGTGIEGEQYF. The V call is TRBV7-9, the J call TRBJ2-7; 8 bases agree with TRBD1. Losses at the gene ends were 1 base for V and 6 bases for J; bases not matched to a gene: 8. This CDR3 is 15 amino acids long. Germline V CDR1 and CDR2: SEHNR, FQNEAQ (reference sequence).

V gene TRBV9 combines with J gene TRBJ2-1; tentatively, D is TRBD2 (6 bases). CDR1 is SGDLS and CDR2 is YYNGEE in the germline V gene. The ends were cut back, 4 bases at V and 10 bases at J, with 15 bases in the middle. The CDR3 is made up of 13 amino acids. The CDR3: CASSPGDLGEQFF. CDR3 DNA sequence: TGTGCCAGCAGCCCGGGGGACTTGGGGGAGCAGTTCTTC. Using reference TRBV9 and TRBJ2-1 for the parts outside the CDR3, the full variable domain is DSGVTQTPKHLITATGQRVTLRCSPRSGDLSVYWYQQSLDQGLQFLIQYYNGEERAKGNILERFSAQQFPDLHSELNLSSLELGDSALYFCASSPGDLGEQFFGPGTRLTVL.

The rearrangement uses TRBV2 and TRBJ2-5, with D hard to call. The CDR3 totals 13 residues. V was clipped by 4 bases and J by 2 bases, with 8 bases between them. Germline CDR1 reads SNHLY; CDR2 reads FYNNEI. The CDR3 reads CASSGYKQETQYF. DNA for the CDR3: TGTGCCAGCAGTGGGTATAAACAAGAGACCCAGTACTTC. The complete variable domain, with remaining parts taken from reference TRBV2 and TRBJ2-5, reads EPEVTQTPSHQVTQMGQEVILRCVPISNHLYFYWYRQILGQKVEFLVSFYNNEISEKSEIFDDQFSVERPDGSNFTLKIRSTKLEDSAMYFCASSGYKQETQYFGPGTRLLVL.

The chain uses TRBV19 and TRBJ1-2, with D unresolved. The CDR3 loop spans 13 amino acids. Trimming shortened V by 3 bases and J by 4 bases, and 9 bases separated the two germline ends. Germline V gene lookup returns CDR1 LNHDA and CDR2 SQIVND (reference sequence). CDR3 sequence reads: CASSIDWGYGYTF. The CDR3 nucleotides are TGTGCCAGTAGTATCGATTGGGGCTATGGCTACACCTTC.

The CDR3, as DNA: TGTGCCAGCAGTTCTCTAGCGGGGAACCAAGAGACCCAGTACTTC. Translated, it gives CASSSLAGNQETQYF. The chain joins TRBV28 to TRBJ2-5; 9 nucleotides line up with TRBD2. The CDR3 extends over 15 amino acids. The V gene end was trimmed by 4 bases and the J gene end by 0 bases; junction bases not matched to a gene: 3. CDR1 and CDR2 from the germline V gene are MDHEN and SYDVKM.

This clonotype turned up a few times. V is TRBV18 and J is TRBJ1-5; D perhaps matches TRBD1 (6 bases). V was shortened by 2 bases and J by 7 bases, with 12 bases between the two germline ends. The germline V gene has CDR1 KGHSH and CDR2 LQKENI. The CDR3 is 14 amino acids. The CDR3 protein is CASSPSRGEQPQHF. CDR3 sequence (DNA): TGTGCCAGCTCACCAAGCAGGGGAGAACAGCCCCAGCATTTT.

This clonotype was picked up a small number of times. The chain links TRBV20-1 to TRBJ2-3; 10 bases are a match to TRBD2. The length of the CDR3 is 15 residues. V gave up 2 bases and J gave up 6 bases; unmatched junction bases: 8. The germline gives CDR1 DFQATT, CDR2 SNEGSKA (reference sequence). CDR3 protein: CSARYPGLAFDTQYF. CDR3 DNA: TGCAGTGCTAGATACCCGGGACTAGCGTTCGATACGCAGTATTTT.

This clonotype was observed a single time. The V gene is TRBV5-4, the J gene TRBJ1-6, with D possibly TRBD1 on 6 matching bases. With 4 bases removed from V and 7 bases from J, the gap between germline ends came to 18 bases. The germline V gene encodes CDR1 SGHNT and CDR2 YYREEE (reference sequence). The length of the CDR3 is 16 residues. The CDR3 DNA follows: TGTGCCAGCAGCGTTGGGGGCCGGAGGGCAAATTCACCCCTCCACTTT. Residues: CASSVGGRRANSPLHF.

The rearrangement joins TRBV12-3 or TRBV12-4 to TRBJ1-1; D possibly corresponds to TRBD1 (5 bases). The ends were cut back, 3 bases at V and 5 bases at J, with 16 bases in the middle. The CDR3 consists of 15 residues. The CDR3 region is CASSFTSTGVTEAFF. The CDR3, as DNA: TGTGCCAGCAGTTTCACCTCGACGGGGGTGACTGAAGCTTTCTTT.

The table lists this clonotype with a count of one. V is TRBV20-1 and J is TRBJ2-1, with 11 bases aligning to TRBD2. Germline assignment: CDR1 DFQATT and CDR2 SNEGSKA (reference sequence). This CDR3 comprises 15 residues. Trimming at V came to 5 bases and at J to 7 bases, leaving 10 bases not matched to a gene. The CDR3 loop is CSAPLLAGGANEQFF. CDR3 bases: TGCAGTGCTCCGCTGCTAGCGGGGGGAGCAAATGAGCAGTTCTTC.

This clonotype has just one count. CDR3 in DNA: TGCAGCGGTAGGCGGGGGGCCTTTGCAGATACGCAGTATTTT. It is translated as CSGRRGAFADTQYF. The V and J genes are TRBV29-1 and TRBJ2-3; 8 nucleotides agree with TRBD2. Germline assignment: CDR1 SQVTM and CDR2 ANQGSEA. V shed 7 bases, J shed 4 bases, and the junction held 10 bases outside the gene matches. This CDR3 spans 14 amino acids.

V and J are TRBV20-1 and TRBJ2-1; TRBD2 is a possible D gene (5 bases). Germline loops: CDR1 DFQATT, CDR2 SNEGSKA (reference sequence). The CDR3 totals 11 residues. Trimming left V 0 bases short and J 10 bases short, with 7 bases between. The DNA for the CDR3 is TGCAGTGCTAGAGATCGAGGGGAGCAGTTCTTC. It specifies CSARDRGEQFF.

The chain links TRBV19 to TRBJ2-6; D possibly corresponds to TRBD1 (6 bases). Looked up from germline, CDR1 is LNHDA and CDR2 is SQIVND (reference sequence). The CDR3 covers 17 residues. V lost 6 bases and J lost 3, with 18 bases in between. CDR3: CASSHYGQSVGANVLTF. As DNA, the CDR3 is TGTGCCAGTAGCCATTATGGACAGAGTGTTGGGGCCAACGTCCTGACTTTC.

V and J are TRBV15 and TRBJ1-2; D gene ambiguous. The germline V and J ends were trimmed by 0 bases and 8 bases, with 16 bases remaining between them. Per the germline V gene, CDR1 is LNHNV and CDR2 is YYDKDF (reference sequence). This CDR3 comprises 15 residues. The CDR3 DNA follows: TGTGCCACCAGCAGAGATTGGAATCTCGAGCGGGGCTACACCTTC. Translated: CATSRDWNLERGYTF.